The 4 T cell receptor beta chains in this list originate from one sample, sequenced in a study of T-cell memory formation after mild COVID-19 (dated by TCRdb to the early 2020s). The library relied on 5' RACE. Instrument on record: Illumina NovaSeq 6000. TCRdb reran the public reads through fastp at Q25 and MiXCR, keeping productive beta chains. Each CDR3 protein gets just one entry, which takes the most common genes and DNA from the rows behind it. In all, the sample holds about 400,000 distinct CDR3 sequences, and 20% to 25% of those were seen once. The ten most abundant clones make up about an eighth of the sample. The specimen was PBMCs or a T cell subset sorted from them (not recorded which). These receptors were taken from an adult woman who had mild COVID-19 (a few samples of this study predate the infection). The sample titles of this study are shuffled in the database, so cell type and time point are left out; the donor was told from shared clones.

This clonotype was counted ten times or more. This rearrangement joins TRBV12-3 or TRBV12-4 to TRBJ2-4, with D unresolved. This CDR3 is 12 amino acids long. V was clipped by 6 bases and J by 7 bases, with 10 bases between them. The CDR3 region has the DNA TGTGCCAGCAGCCCCCTCGCGAACATTCAGTACTTC. Translated: CASSPLANIQYF.

In its sample, this clonotype was seen a few times. This chain uses TRBV6-2 or TRBV6-3 with TRBJ2-6; TRBD1 or TRBD2 may be the D gene (5 bases each). This CDR3 region has 17 residues. Germline CDR1 MNHEY, CDR2 SVGEGT. V was cut by 0 bases and J by 2 bases, with 11 bases left in between. The CDR3: CASSYSRDEAGANVLTF. In DNA form, the CDR3 reads TGTGCCAGCAGTTACTCCCGGGACGAGGCTGGGGCCAACGTCCTGACTTTC.

The J gene is TRBJ1-6, the V gene TRBV27; perhaps TRBD1 as D (6 bases). The CDR3 spans 15 residues. V was shortened by 0 bases and J by 9 bases, with 12 bases between the two germline ends. Germline values: CDR1 MNHEY, CDR2 SMNVEV (reference sequence). CDR3 residues: CASSLSAGDFSPLHF. The CDR3 nucleotides read TGTGCCAGCAGTTTATCGGCAGGGGATTTTTCACCCCTCCACTTT.

The table lists this clonotype with a few counts. V gene TRBV5-6 combines with J gene TRBJ2-1; unclear D gene. V lost 2 bases, J lost 7 bases, and 10 bases lay in between. The CDR3 is 13 residues long. The germline V gene has CDR1 SGHDT and CDR2 YYEEEE. The CDR3 sequence is CASSLGFGNEQFF. In nucleotides, the CDR3 is TGTGCCAGCAGCTTAGGGTTCGGGAATGAGCAGTTCTTC.